This T cell receptor beta chain stems from a study of OX40 agonist ivuxolimab in advanced cancers. About the full investigation: Ivuxolimab was a fully human IgG2 agonistic monoclonal antibody targeting the costimulatory receptor OX40 (CD134). Intravenous ivuxolimab was administered to patients every 2 weeks at six dose levels: 0.01, 0.1, 0.3, 1.5, 3 and 10 mg/kg. Of the approximately 54 patients in dose escalation, some 20 had hepatocellular carcinoma, some 15 had melanoma, 9 had renal cell carcinoma and 9 had head and neck cancer. The dose-escalation cohort was 82.7% male with a mean age of roughly 62 years, ranging from roughly 20 to 80. Prior anti-PD-1, anti-PD-L1 or anti-CTLA-4 therapy was permitted, and less than 45% of dose-escalation patients had received checkpoint inhibitors. Three dose-escalation patients achieved partial responses, one with hepatocellular carcinoma and two with cutaneous melanoma. Peripheral TCRbeta sequencing aimed to test whether ivuxolimab altered TCR sequence diversity and caused clonal T-cell expansion. The paper describes the monotherapy dose-escalation part (N = 52 patients) of the phase I trial of ivuxolimab. Summary of the overall study and its limitations: At doses of 0.1 to 3.0 mg/kg, clonal expansion of both CD4+ and CD8+ T cells in blood was seen between baseline and week 6. Low levels of normalized T-cell clonal expansion were also seen in some patients who did not respond. After ivuxolimab, more expanded clones were found on average in CD8+ T cells than in CD4+ T cells. The antigen specificity of the peripheral T cells that underwent clonal expansion was not determined. Partial responders in the 0.1-3.0 mg/kg groups had among the lowest normalized peripheral clonal expansion, especially among CD8+ T cells.

The trial excluded patients who had a history of autoimmune disease or were on systemic immunosuppression. Peripheral blood for TCR sequencing was drawn from every dose cohort at baseline, at cycle 4 day 1 and at cycle 7 day 1. Samples were obtained from an open-label, multicenter, first-in-human phase I dose-escalation trial of ivuxolimab. Adults with locally advanced or metastatic melanoma, renal cell, hepatocellular, or head and neck squamous cell carcinoma were enrolled in the trial. Before TCR sequencing, CD4+ T cells and CD8+ T cells from peripheral blood were sorted into separate populations. Genomic DNA was extracted from sorted cells for sequencing of the TCRbeta CDR3 region. The immunoSEQ Assay was used to sequence the TCRbeta CDR3 regions. Not all clones reach the TCRdb copy of this immuneACCESS table, which keeps in-frame sequences only. Checked studies attribute under half of the gap to unresolved V genes and leave the rest unexplained. The sample profile shows about 26,000 clones; more than 70% of them were found once. The top ten clones comprise approximately 15% of the sample.

According to the germline V gene, CDR1 reads SGHRS and CDR2 reads YFSETQ. Relative to germline, V is missing 4 bases and J is missing 2 bases, with 4 bases of the junction outside any gene match. Including cysteine and phenylalanine, the CDR3 has 15 amino acids. Here the CDR3 DNA is all that survives: 45 bases in frame from base 1. Remarks on this clone: The clone's antigen remains unknown. Base qualities are not at hand, and no much larger clone is one base apart.

The sequence joins TRBV5-1 to TRBJ2-3; 10 junctional bases match TRBD1. The source of this sequence is an adult with an advanced solid tumor such as melanoma, head and neck, liver or kidney cancer. The sequences come from CD4+ or CD8+ T cells sorted from blood, collected in a trial of the OX40 agonist ivuxolimab. CDR3 protein: CASSADRGPTDTQYF. DNA sequence: TGCGCCAGCAGCGCCGACAGGGGGCCCACAGATACGCAGTATTTT.